These T cell receptor beta chains were read from a single sample in a study of cytomegalovirus exposure and HLA in healthy donors. Measured with immunoSEQ multiplex PCR; TCRdb has only the in-frame clones, and not every one. The repertoire holds 200,000 or so clones, roughly 80% seen once, with approximately 1.5% in the top ten. Sequencing used PBMCs. The receptors were gathered from a man between 45 and 60 years old in good health and CMV-seronegative. The CDR3 runs from the conserved cysteine through the conserved F or W. The D gene is left open where the match is weak. Clone size is stated in some rows and not others, as once, few, many or a class when expanded.

clone_size,d_call,v_call,cdr3_length,j_call,cdr3_nt,cdr3_aa
-,TRBD1,TRBV5-1,15,TRBJ2-1,TGCGCCAGCAGCTTGGGGCAGGGGGAGTACAATGAGCAGTTCTTC,CASSLGQGEYNEQFF
few,-,TRBV7-6,14,TRBJ1-2,TGTGCCAGCAGCTCCCGTGGGGGGAACTATGGCTACACCTTC,CASSSRGGNYGYTF
few,TRBD2,TRBV19,15,TRBJ2-7,TGTGCCAGTAGGCCTAGGGGGACTAGCGGGAACGAGCAGTACTTC,CASRPRGTSGNEQYF
-,TRBD2,TRBV5-1,15,TRBJ2-7,TGCGCCAGCAGCTTGGGACTAGCGGGGACCTACGAGCAGTACTTC,CASSLGLAGTYEQYF
once,-,TRBV5-1,16,TRBJ1-4,TGCGCCAGCACGTGGGCGGGGGAGGCAACTAATGAAAAACTGTTTTTT,CASTWAGEATNEKLFF
-,TRBD1,TRBV19,13,TRBJ1-4,TGTGCCAGTCGGGACAGGGGAGACGAAAAACTGTTTTTT,CASRDRGDEKLFF
-,-,TRBV7-2,15,TRBJ2-1,TGTGCCAGCAGCTTGGGGCGGGGCTCCTACAATGAGCAGTTCTTC,CASSLGRGSYNEQFF
few,TRBD2,TRBV19,16,TRBJ2-1,TGTGCCAGTAGCACTCTCGGGACTAGCGTGACCAATGAGCAGTTCTTC,CASSTLGTSVTNEQFF
-,TRBD1,TRBV27,16,TRBJ2-7,TGTGCCAGCAGCCCGGACAGGGGAAAATACTCCTACGAGCAGTACTTC,CASSPDRGKYSYEQYF
-,-,TRBV6-1,14,TRBJ1-4,TGTGCCAGCAGTGAAGACCCGACGAGGGAAAAACTGTTTTTT,CASSEDPTREKLFF
once,TRBD1,TRBV28,14,TRBJ2-5,TGTGCCAGCAGACTTACAGGGGATACGAAGACCCAGTACTTC,CASRLTGDTKTQYF
-,-,TRBV29-1,13,TRBJ2-2,TGCAGCGTTGATGAGGGTAACACCGGGGAGCTGTTTTTT,CSVDEGNTGELFF
-,-,TRBV5-4,15,TRBJ1-2,TGTGCCAGCAGCTGGAGGGACGGCCAAAACTATGGCTACACCTTC,CASSWRDGQNYGYTF
-,-,TRBV28,12,TRBJ1-4,TGTGCCAGTCGACAGGCTAATGAAAAACTGTTTTTT,CASRQANEKLFF
-,-,TRBV28,14,TRBJ2-7,TGTGCCAGCAGTAGGCTAGCGAACTCCTACGAGCAGTACTTC,CASSRLANSYEQYF
-,TRBD1,TRBV28,16,TRBJ1-5,TGTGCCAGCAGTACGACCAGACAGGGCTACAATCAGCCCCAGCATTTT,CASSTTRQGYNQPQHF
-,-,TRBV2,13,TRBJ1-5,TGTGCCATCCGACGGGATAGCAATCAGCCCCAGCATTTT,CAIRRDSNQPQHF
few,TRBD2,TRBV30,14,TRBJ2-5,TGTGCCTGGAGTAGGGGCGGGAGCGCTGAGACCCAGTACTTC,CAWSRGGSAETQYF
-,-,TRBV7-9,14,TRBJ2-5,TGTGCCAGCAGCCTCCGACAGACCCAAGAGACCCAGTACTTC,CASSLRQTQETQYF
few,TRBD2,TRBV11-2,19,TRBJ2-3,TGTGCCAGCAGCTCCATTAGGGGCGGGAGGGGCATATTCAAGGGTACGCAGTATTTT,CASSSIRGGRGIFKGTQYF
-,TRBD1,TRBV28,13,TRBJ2-1,TGTGCCAGCAGTCCCGGGACAGCCCAATCCCCGTTCTTC,CASSPGTAQSPFF
-,-,TRBV27,15,TRBJ2-2,TGTGCCAGCAGTGCGCTCGGGGGAAACACCGGGGAGCTGTTTTTT,CASSALGGNTGELFF